The 17 T cell receptor beta chains in this list originate from one sample, sequenced in a study of identical twins (dated by TCRdb to the mid-2010s). Libraries were constructed by 5' RACE. Reads for this sample came from an Illumina HiSeq 2000. TCRdb ran its own pipeline on the public reads, namely fastp trimming at Q25 and MiXCR clone calling, and kept in-frame beta chains. Each entry is one CDR3 protein sequence, shown with its most common DNA and genes. The sample records about 470,000 distinct CDR3 sequences, roughly 24% of which are singletons. The ten largest clones capture 2.9% of the sample. These data were likewise used in another study, on T cells expressing NK-cell markers.

Source material: CD4+ T cells sorted from blood. The receptors stem from a woman between 18 and 29 years old in good health.

There are a few counts of this clonotype. The V gene is TRBV5-1, the J gene TRBJ1-5; D is ambiguous. The V and J ends lost 8 bases and 3 bases respectively, with 9 bases between them. Per germline, CDR1 SGHRS and CDR2 YFSETQ. This CDR3 contains 12 residues. As DNA, the CDR3 is TGCGCCAGACACAAGGACAATCAGCCCCAGCATTTT. Translated, it gives CARHKDNQPQHF. Full variable domain (rest looked up from reference TRBV5-1 and TRBJ1-5): KAGVTQTPRYLIKTRGQQVTLSCSPISGHRSVSWYQQTPGQGLQFLFEYFSETQRNKGNFPGRFSGRQFSNSRSEMNVSTLELGDSALYLCARHKDNQPQHFGDGTRLSIL.

This clonotype was seen a few times. This chain joins TRBV20-1 and TRBJ1-2; a possible D gene is TRBD1 (5 bases). Germline-derived CDR1 and CDR2 are DFQATT and SNEGSKA (reference sequence). The CDR3 runs to 14 residues. V was clipped by 0 bases and J by 4 bases, with 12 bases between them. CDR3 region: CSAREGRGPYGYTF. The CDR3 DNA is TGCAGTGCTAGAGAAGGGAGGGGACCCTATGGCTACACCTTC.

Comment on this clonotype: Sequence at one end of the junction differs from germline and may be a read error. CDR3 DNA: TGTGCCAGCAGTTTAAGCGGGAGGGTTCAAGTCTTC. Translated, it gives CASSLSGRVQVF. The V call is TRBV12-3 or TRBV12-4, the J call TRBJ2-1, with TRBD2 identical over 10 bases. This CDR3 has 12 residues.

J is TRBJ1-3 and V is TRBV2, with D tentatively TRBD1 (6 bases). This CDR3 region has 13 residues. V was shortened by 5 bases and J by 8 bases, with 13 bases between the two germline ends. From germline, CDR1 is SNHLY and CDR2 FYNNEI. The CDR3 bases are TGTGCCAGCAGTCCACAGGGAGGCGACACCATATATTTT. It translates to CASSPQGGDTIYF. Combining the CDR3 with reference TRBV2 and TRBJ1-3 gives the whole variable domain EPEVTQTPSHQVTQMGQEVILRCVPISNHLYFYWYRQILGQKVEFLVSFYNNEISEKSEIFDDQFSVERPDGSNFTLKIRSTKLEDSAMYFCASSPQGGDTIYFGEGSWLTVV.

This clonotype occurred a few times. The chain is built from TRBV7-9 and TRBJ2-1; D call uncertain. The germline V gene encodes CDR1 SEHNR and CDR2 FQNEAQ (reference sequence). Between the trimmed V and J ends, which lost 5 bases and 8 bases, there was a span of 13 bases. This CDR3 is 13 amino acids long. The CDR3 loop reads CASSPPSRDEQFF. In nucleotides, the CDR3 is TGTGCCAGCAGCCCCCCCTCCCGCGATGAGCAGTTCTTC. Full variable domain (missing parts from reference TRBV7-9 and TRBJ2-1): DTGVSQNPRHKITKRGQNVTFRCDPISEHNRLYWYRQTLGQGPEFLTYFQNEAQLEKSRLLSDRFSAERPKGSFSTLEIQRTEQGDSAMYLCASSPPSRDEQFFGPGTRLTVL.

The chain links TRBV5-1 to TRBJ2-3, with D perhaps TRBD2 (6 bases). CDR1 is SGHRS and CDR2 is YFSETQ in the germline V gene. This CDR3 is built from 15 residues. Trimming took off 0 bases at V and 6 bases at J, with 14 bases between the two ends. The CDR3 bases are TGCGCCAGCAGCTTGGTCGACGGGGGAAGGGATACGCAGTATTTT. It translates to CASSLVDGGRDTQYF.

V is TRBV5-4 and J is TRBJ1-2, with D unclear. The CDR3 spans 14 residues. The germline V and J ends were trimmed by 4 bases and 6 bases, with 16 bases remaining between them. Germline CDR1 SGHNT, CDR2 YYREEE (reference sequence). The CDR3 is CASSGITVEDGYTF. CDR3 in DNA: TGTGCCAGCAGCGGAATTACAGTGGAGGATGGCTACACCTTC.

This clonotype was observed a few times. The chain has TRBV12-3 or TRBV12-4 and TRBJ2-3; 12 bases align to TRBD2. This CDR3 comprises 15 residues. Unmatched junction bases numbered 5, after V lost 5 bases and J lost 5 bases. CDR3 residues: CASSPSGGARDTQYF. The CDR3, as DNA: TGTGCCAGCAGTCCTAGCGGGGGGGCGCGAGATACGCAGTATTTT.

This clonotype was detected a few times. The chain uses TRBV6-2 or TRBV6-3 and TRBJ1-1, with TRBD1 matching 11 bases. V lost 6 bases to trimming and J lost 11 bases; unmatched junction nucleotides: 14. Germline assignment: CDR1 MNHEY and CDR2 SVGEGT. This CDR3 has 15 amino acids. This CDR3 is CASSPQGQGGLGAFF. DNA for the CDR3: TGTGCCAGCAGCCCCCAGGGACAGGGGGGCCTGGGGGCTTTCTTT.

The rearrangement uses TRBV25-1 and TRBJ1-1; D perhaps matches TRBD1 (5 bases). CDR1 MGHDK and CDR2 SYGVNS come from the germline V gene. The V end was cut by 1 base, the J end by 6 bases, with 12 bases between. This CDR3 is built from 14 residues. The CDR3: CASSEFGAGAEAFF. The DNA for the CDR3 is TGTGCCAGCAGTGAATTTGGGGCAGGAGCTGAAGCTTTCTTT. Using reference TRBV25-1 and TRBJ1-1 for the parts outside the CDR3, the full variable domain is EADIYQTPRYLVIGTGKKITLECSQTMGHDKMYWYQQDPGMELHLIHYSYGVNSTEKGDLSSESTVSRIRTEHFPLTLESARPSHTSQYLCASSEFGAGAEAFFGQGTRLTVV.

The chain employs TRBV18 and TRBJ2-7, with a tentative D call TRBD1 (6 bases). Germline V gives CDR1 KGHSH, CDR2 LQKENI. The V end lost 3 bases, the J end lost 3 bases, and 15 bases lay between the germline ends. This CDR3 comprises 15 residues. CDR3 region: CASSPGQSSFYEQYF. CDR3 sequence (DNA): TGTGCCAGCTCACCCGGACAGTCAAGTTTCTACGAGCAGTACTTC.

V and J are TRBV5-1 and TRBJ1-1; D is ambiguous. The length of the CDR3 is 14 residues. V gave up 0 bases and J gave up 10 bases, with 16 bases separating them. Per the germline V gene, CDR1 is SGHRS and CDR2 is YFSETQ. The CDR3 nucleotides are TGCGCCAGCAGCTTGGATCGTCAGGCGGGGAGAGCTTTCTTT. It encodes CASSLDRQAGRAFF.

The chain has TRBV13 and TRBJ2-1; D is possibly TRBD2 (5 bases). CDR1 is PRHDT and CDR2 is FYEKMQ in the germline V gene (reference sequence). Trimming took off 4 bases at V and 0 bases at J, with 13 bases between the two ends. This CDR3 contains 16 residues. CDR3 DNA: TGTGCCAGCAGCTCAATTGTAGGGAGCTCCTACAATGAGCAGTTCTTC. Translation: CASSSIVGSSYNEQFF.

This clonotype was detected only a few times. The chain recombines TRBV20-1 with TRBJ2-1; tentatively, D is TRBD2 (6 bases). Germline V gene data show CDR1 as DFQATT and CDR2 as SNEGSKA (reference sequence). V was pared by 3 bases and J by 9 bases, with 18 bases between. The length of the CDR3 is 14 residues. Here the CDR3 DNA reads TGCAGTGCTAGCCCGGGACTCCCCAAACTTGAGCAGTTCTTC. Protein product: CSASPGLPKLEQFF.

This clonotype appeared a few times. This chain connects TRBV5-1 to TRBJ2-5; TRBD2 is a possible D gene (6 bases). Trimming shortened V by 4 bases and J by 7 bases, and 14 bases separated the two germline ends. Germline-derived CDR1 and CDR2 are SGHRS and YFSETQ. The CDR3 runs 13 residues. The CDR3 loop reads CASSTLASRTQYF. The DNA for the CDR3 is TGCGCCAGCAGCACGCTAGCGAGTAGGACCCAGTACTTC.

There are a few counts of this clonotype. This chain links TRBV24-1 with TRBJ2-1; D is possibly TRBD2 (6 bases). V gave up 4 bases and J gave up 12 bases, with 9 bases separating them. Germline CDR1 and CDR2: KGHDR and SFDVKD. The CDR3 runs to 11 residues. CDR3 amino acids: CATSEGRLQFF. The CDR3 DNA follows: TGTGCCACCAGTGAAGGGAGGCTGCAGTTCTTC.

V gene TRBV28 combines with J gene TRBJ2-5; 8 nucleotides match TRBD1. The V and J ends lost 10 bases and 4 bases, in that order; junction bases with no gene match: 11. CDR3 length equals 14 residues. CDR1 and CDR2 (germline): MDHEN, SYDVKM. The CDR3 coding sequence is TGTGCCACCCGGACAGGGAGTACCTTAGAGACCCAGTACTTC. It is translated as CATRTGSTLETQYF.